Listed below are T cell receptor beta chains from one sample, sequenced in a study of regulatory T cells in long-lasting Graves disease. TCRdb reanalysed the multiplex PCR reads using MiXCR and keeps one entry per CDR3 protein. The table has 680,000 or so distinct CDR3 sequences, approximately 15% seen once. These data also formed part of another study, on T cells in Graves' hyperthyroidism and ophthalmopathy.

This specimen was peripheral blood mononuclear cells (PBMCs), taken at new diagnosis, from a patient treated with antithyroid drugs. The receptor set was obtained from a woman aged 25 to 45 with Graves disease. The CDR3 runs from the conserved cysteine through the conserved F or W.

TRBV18,CASSPGLGQGRDNEQFF
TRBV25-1,CARDGFIQPQHF
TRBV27,CASTPRTGAYEQYF
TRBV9,CASSVAAATYNEQFF
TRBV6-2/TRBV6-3,CASSWQFSGANVLTF
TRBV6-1,CASKPTGQWGYTF
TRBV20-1,CSATGTGYNEQFF
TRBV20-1,CSARGWGGISGANVLTF
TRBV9,CASSAAPRAGTPSSYNEQFF
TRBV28,CASSRSRDRIQETQYF
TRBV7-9,CASSFWTGNTGELFF
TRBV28,CASSPVLGLAGDTDTQYF
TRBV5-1,CASTPGTGWWTEAFF
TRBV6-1,CASEILGRKETQYF
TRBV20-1,CSARGQADHEQYF
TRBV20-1,CSRGGGTDTQYF
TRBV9,CASSFRAGVTDTQYF
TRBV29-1,CSVEEGSATGTDTQYF
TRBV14,CASSQFGAYNEQFF
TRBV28,CASSSTRDTSYEQYF
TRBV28,CASSLVQAQKKAFF
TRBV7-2,CASTPGPGAYEQYF
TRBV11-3,CASSRNSQETQYF
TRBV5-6,CASSLGEGRFNEQFF
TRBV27,CASSLQGKPYEQYF
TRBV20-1,CSARAGGRTGELFF
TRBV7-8,CAGGAGGEETQYF
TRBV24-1,CATSRDRLTQYF
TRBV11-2,CASSLPSGGEKLFF
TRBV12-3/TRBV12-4,CASSYYAGELFF
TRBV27,CASSSYRGLSTEAFF
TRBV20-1,CSARGRESYEQYF
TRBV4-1,CASSPFGDYGYTF
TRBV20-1,CSADPTGRNYEQYF
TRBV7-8,CASSQATGTNTEAFF
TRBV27,CASSFMGGRAQSYEQYF
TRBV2,CAIKRLAEEQFF
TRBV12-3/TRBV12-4,CASSNRLAGSTDTQYF
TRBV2,CASSVDLGQFF
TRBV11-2,CASSFSVEAFF
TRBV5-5,CASNRLAVTDTQYF